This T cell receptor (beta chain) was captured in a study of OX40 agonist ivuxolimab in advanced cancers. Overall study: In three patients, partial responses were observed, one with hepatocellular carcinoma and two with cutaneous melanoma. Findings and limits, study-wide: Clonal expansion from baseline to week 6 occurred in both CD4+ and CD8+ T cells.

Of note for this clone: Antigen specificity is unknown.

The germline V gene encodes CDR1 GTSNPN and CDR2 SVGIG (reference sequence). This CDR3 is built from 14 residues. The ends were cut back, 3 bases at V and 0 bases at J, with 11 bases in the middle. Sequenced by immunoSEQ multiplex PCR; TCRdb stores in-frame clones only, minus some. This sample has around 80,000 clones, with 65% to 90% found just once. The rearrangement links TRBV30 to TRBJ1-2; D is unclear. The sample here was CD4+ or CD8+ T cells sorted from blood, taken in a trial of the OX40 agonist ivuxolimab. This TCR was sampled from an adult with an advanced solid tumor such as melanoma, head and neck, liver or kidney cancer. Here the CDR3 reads CAWRQQPTNYGYTF. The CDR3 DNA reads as TGTGCCTGGAGACAACAGCCTACTAACTATGGCTACACCTTC.